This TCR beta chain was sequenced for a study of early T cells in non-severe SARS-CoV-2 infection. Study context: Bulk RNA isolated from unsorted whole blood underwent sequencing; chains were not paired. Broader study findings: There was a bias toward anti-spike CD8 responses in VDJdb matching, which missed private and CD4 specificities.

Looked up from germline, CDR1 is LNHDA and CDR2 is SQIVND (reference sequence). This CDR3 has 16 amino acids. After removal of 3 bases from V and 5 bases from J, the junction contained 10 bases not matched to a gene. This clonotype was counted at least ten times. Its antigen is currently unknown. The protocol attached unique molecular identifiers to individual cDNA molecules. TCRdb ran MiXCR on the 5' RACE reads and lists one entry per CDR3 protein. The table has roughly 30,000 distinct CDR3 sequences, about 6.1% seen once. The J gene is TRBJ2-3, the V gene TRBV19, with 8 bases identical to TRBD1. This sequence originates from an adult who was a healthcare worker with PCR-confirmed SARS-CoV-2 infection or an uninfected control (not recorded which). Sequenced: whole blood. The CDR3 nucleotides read TGTGCCAGTAGTATCCTAGGACAGGGCGATGGAGATACGCAGTATTTT. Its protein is CASSILGQGDGDTQYF. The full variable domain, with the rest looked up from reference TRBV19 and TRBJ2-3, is DGGITQSPKYLFRKEGQNVTLSCEQNLNHDAMYWYRQDPGQGLRLIYYSQIVNDFQKGDIAEGYSVSREKKESFPLTVTSAQKNPTAFYLCASSILGQGDGDTQYFGPGTRLTVL.